Each of the 27 T cell receptor beta chains below was sequenced from the same sample in a study of blood T cells in healthy people across ages. The authors ran a second PCR of roughly 7 to 11 cycles using a sample-barcoded 5' primer and a J-beta primer mix. TCRdb re-analysed the 5' RACE reads in MiXCR, keeping a single row per CDR3 protein. Of fewer than 1,000,000 distinct CDR3 sequences detected, 44% appear once; the ten largest clones hold about a fifth. Sequencing was performed on blood. The receptors were sampled from a man aged 55 to 70 in good health.

In this sample, this clonotype turned up a few times. The J gene is TRBJ2-1, the V gene TRBV6-5; TRBD2 aligns across 9 bases. Germline trimming cut 1 base from V and 5 bases from J; bases unmatched to any gene: 9. This CDR3 is 17 amino acids long. Looked up from germline, CDR1 is MNHEY and CDR2 is SVGAGI. CDR3 sequence reads: CASSYLAGGLRDNEQFF. In DNA form, the CDR3 reads TGTGCCAGCAGTTACTTGGCGGGGGGGCTGAGGGACAATGAGCAGTTCTTC.

The chain links TRBV6-4 to TRBJ2-1; D is possibly TRBD2 (6 bases). CDR1 is MRHNA and CDR2 is SNTAGT in the germline V gene. The CDR3 extends over 14 amino acids. V lost 2 bases and J lost 7, with 12 bases in between. The CDR3 loop is CASSDLGGRNEQFF. Written as DNA, the CDR3 is TGTGCCAGCAGTGACCTGGGGGGTCGGAATGAGCAGTTCTTC.

This chain uses TRBV11-2 with TRBJ2-4, with 11 bases that match TRBD2. Unmatched junction bases numbered 3, after V lost 5 bases and J lost 12 bases. CDR1 and CDR2 (germline): SGHAT, FQNNGV. CDR3 length: 12 residues. CDR3 sequence (DNA): TGTGCCAGCAGCGCCACTAGCGGGGGTCAGTACTTC. Amino acid sequence: CASSATSGGQYF.

This clonotype was seen only a few times. The rearrangement links TRBV5-1 to TRBJ2-4; 7 bases align to TRBD1. Trimming cost V 4 bases and J 1 base; bases outside gene matches: 5. The length of the CDR3 is 15 residues. CDR1 and CDR2 from the germline V gene are SGHRS and YFSETQ. The chain's CDR3 is CASSITTGAKNIQYF. DNA of the CDR3: TGCGCCAGCAGCATAACGACAGGGGCCAAAAACATTCAGTACTTC.

This chain links TRBV3-1 with TRBJ2-5; D is perhaps TRBD2 (5 bases). Germline values: CDR1 LGHDT, CDR2 YNNKEL (reference sequence). CDR3 length: 16 residues. The germline V and J ends were trimmed by 1 base and 0 bases, with 12 bases remaining between them. The CDR3 bases are TGTGCCAGCAGCCAAGCTCCGGGAACGTACCAAGAGACCCAGTACTTC. This codes for CASSQAPGTYQETQYF.

The V call is TRBV12-3 or TRBV12-4, the J call TRBJ2-1; 9 bases match TRBD1. This CDR3 is 15 amino acids long. The ends lost 9 bases at V and 4 bases at J; junction bases unmatched: 10. This CDR3 reads CASKQGAALYNEQFF. The CDR3 nucleotides are TGTGCCAGTAAACAGGGGGCGGCTTTATACAATGAGCAGTTCTTC.

This clonotype was observed many times. The chain combines TRBV29-1 with TRBJ2-7; no clear D gene. Trimming left V 7 bases short and J 3 bases short, with 13 bases between. Germline assignment: CDR1 SQVTM and CDR2 ANQGSEA. The CDR3 length is 12 residues. The CDR3 DNA reads as TGCAGCGCGGCACATCACGGCTACGAGCAGTACTTC. This codes for CSAAHHGYEQYF.

The rearrangement links TRBV12-1 to TRBJ2-7; TRBD1 reflects the table's D call only, with no check against the DNA. TRBV12-1 is designated a pseudogene. CDR3 length equals 16 residues. This CDR3 is CASSFISRGTTYEQYF. In DNA form, the CDR3 reads TGTGCCAGCAGCTTCATTTCCCGGGGAACTACCTACGAGCAGTACTTC.

The chain joins TRBV28 to TRBJ2-7, with no clear D. The germline V gene encodes CDR1 MDHEN and CDR2 SYDVKM. The ends were cut back, 10 bases at V and 3 bases at J, with 13 bases in the middle. The CDR3 extends over 12 amino acids. CDR3 protein: CATTKGFYEQYF. CDR3 nucleotide sequence: TGTGCCACTACCAAGGGTTTCTACGAGCAGTACTTC. The full variable domain, completed using reference TRBV28 and TRBJ2-7, is DVKVTQSSRYLVKRTGEKVFLECVQDMDHENMFWYRQDPGLGLRLIYFSYDVKMKEKGDIPEGYSVSREKKERFSLILESASTNQTSMYLCATTKGFYEQYFGPGTRLTVT.

This CDR3 reads CASSVDLGSYEQYF. The CDR3 DNA is TGTGCCAGCAGCGTGGACTTGGGGTCCTACGAGCAGTACTTC. The V call is TRBV9, the J call TRBJ2-7, with D possibly TRBD2 on 5 matching bases. The germline gives CDR1 SGDLS, CDR2 YYNGEE. The CDR3 loop spans 14 amino acids. Trimming took 2 bases from V and 1 from J, leaving 10 bases between them.

There are many counts of this clonotype. V is TRBV6-2 or TRBV6-3 and J is TRBJ2-6; 8 bases line up with TRBD1. V lost 6 bases and J lost 2; bases outside the gene matches: 3. This CDR3 is built from 15 residues. The V gene's germline CDR1 is MNHEY and CDR2 SVGEGT. For the CDR3, the DNA is TGTGCCAGCAGCTCGACAGGGGCTGGGGCCAACGTCCTGACTTTC. It yields the protein CASSSTGAGANVLTF.

This chain connects TRBV7-9 to TRBJ1-1; D ambiguous. This CDR3 comprises 10 residues. The V and J ends lost 3 bases and 11 bases respectively, with 7 bases between them. Germline-derived CDR1 and CDR2 are SEHNR and FQNEAQ (reference sequence). CDR3 nucleotide sequence: TGTGCCAGCAGCTTCCGTCCCGCTTTCTTT. This sequence encodes CASSFRPAFF.

The chain has TRBV7-3 and TRBJ2-3; TRBD2 is a possible D gene (7 bases). V was pared by 4 bases and J by 2 bases, with 16 bases between. This CDR3 comprises 16 residues. Per the germline V gene, CDR1 is SGHTA and CDR2 is FQGTGA. In DNA, the CDR3 is TGTGCCAGCAGCTCAAGCGGGACAACTATCACAGATACGCAGTATTTT. Its protein product is CASSSSGTTITDTQYF.

As concerns this clonotype: At one of its ends the junction is not consistent with the germline gene, which may arise from a read error. The genes are TRBV20-1 and TRBJ2-5; either TRBD1 or TRBD2 may fit D (5 bases each). Germline-derived CDR1 and CDR2 are DFQATT and SNEGSKA (reference sequence). This CDR3 has 13 residues. CDR3 loop: CSGRGEYQETQYF. CDR3 DNA: TGCAGTGGTAGAGGGGAGTACCAAGAGACCCAGTACTTC.

The chain employs TRBV9 and TRBJ1-4; maybe TRBD1 (6 bases). V lost 4 bases and J lost 8, with 18 bases in between. Germline V gene sequence: CDR1 SGDLS, CDR2 YYNGEE. The CDR3 sequence is 15 residues long. CDR3 coding DNA: TGTGCCAGCAGCCCTGGGGGAAGAACAGGGGAAAAACTGTTTTTT. As protein: CASSPGGRTGEKLFF.

This clonotype was detected only a few times. The chain carries TRBV12-3 or TRBV12-4 and TRBJ2-4; 8 bases are shared with TRBD1. CDR3 length: 17 amino acids. Unmatched junction bases numbered 9, after V lost 5 bases and J lost 0 bases. The CDR3 spells CASSTGTGSLAKNIQYF. The CDR3 nucleotides read TGTGCCAGCAGTACCGGGACAGGCTCACTAGCCAAAAACATTCAGTACTTC.

V gene TRBV27 combines with J gene TRBJ1-4, with a tentative D call TRBD1 (5 bases). Germline assignment: CDR1 MNHEY and CDR2 SMNVEV (reference sequence). The V gene lost 6 bases and the J gene lost 4 bases, with 18 bases spanning the gap. The CDR3 is 16 residues long. CDR3 bases: TGTGCCAGCAGACCTAGCTGGGGGGATCTTAATGAAAAACTGTTTTTT. Translation: CASRPSWGDLNEKLFF.

The chain carries TRBV6-5 and TRBJ2-3; TRBD1 matches at 7 bases. V lost 5 bases and J lost 8; bases outside the gene matches: 10. The CDR3 runs 14 residues. Germline loops: CDR1 MNHEY, CDR2 SVGAGI. The DNA for the CDR3 is TGTGCCAGCAGTACCAACAGGGGATCCCCTACGCAGTATTTT. This sequence encodes CASSTNRGSPTQYF.

This clonotype has a handful of counts. The rearrangement joins TRBV7-3 to TRBJ2-7, with 14 bases that match TRBD2. Germline V gene data show CDR1 as SGHTA and CDR2 as FQGTGA. This CDR3 has 15 residues. Trimming took 8 bases from V and 2 from J; bases not matched to a gene: 5. The CDR3 DNA follows: TGTGCCAGCGGACTAGCGGGGGGCATCCCCTACGAGCAGTACTTC. It codes for CASGLAGGIPYEQYF.

This clonotype has a handful of counts. This rearrangement joins TRBV4-1 to TRBJ2-3; the D is unclear. The length of the CDR3 is 18 residues. Germline assignment: CDR1 MGHRA and CDR2 YSYEKL. V was shortened by 1 base and J by 3 bases, with 20 bases between the two germline ends. The CDR3 bases are TGCGCCAGCAGCCAAGGAGGTTTCAGGCCCGATAGGACAGATACGCAGTATTTT. Its translation is CASSQGGFRPDRTDTQYF.

V and J are TRBV24-1 and TRBJ2-5, with D maybe TRBD1 (6 bases). The CDR3 loop spans 15 amino acids. Trimming stripped 3 bases from V and 0 bases from J, with 10 bases between. Germline V gene sequence: CDR1 KGHDR, CDR2 SFDVKD. DNA of the CDR3: TGTGCCACCAGTGATCCTACAGGGTACCAAGAGACCCAGTACTTC. Residues: CATSDPTGYQETQYF.

The rearrangement links TRBV12-3 or TRBV12-4 to TRBJ2-5; D is possibly TRBD2 (5 bases). V was trimmed by 11 bases and J by 7 bases, leaving 17 bases between them. This CDR3 has 12 residues. Here the CDR3 reads CAGGQTPATQYF. CDR3 nucleotides: TGTGCCGGCGGGCAGACCCCAGCGACCCAGTACTTC.

This chain's CDR3 is CASNRPPEAFF. CDR3 nucleotides: TGTGCCAGCAACCGACCTCCTGAAGCTTTCTTT. V is TRBV2 and J is TRBJ1-1; the D is unclear. Germline V gives CDR1 SNHLY, CDR2 FYNNEI. The CDR3 is 11 residues long. V gave up 7 bases and J gave up 6 bases, with 9 bases separating them.

This clonotype appeared a few times. V and J are TRBV12-3 or TRBV12-4 and TRBJ2-7, with 8 bases lining up with TRBD1. CDR3 length equals 15 residues. The V segment lost 3 bases and the J segment 5 bases; nucleotides outside the gene matches: 9. The CDR3 bases are TGTGCCAGCAGTTTGGGACAGGCCTTCGCCGACGAGCAGTACTTC. This translates into CASSLGQAFADEQYF.

This clonotype was detected a few times. This chain connects TRBV6-2 or TRBV6-3 to TRBJ2-1; tentatively, D is TRBD2 (7 bases). V lost 7 bases and J 8 bases, leaving 18 bases between the germline ends. Germline CDR1 reads MNHEY; CDR2 reads SVGEGT. This CDR3 contains 14 residues. CDR3 DNA: TGTGCCAGCATTTCAACGGGGGGCTGGTATGAGCAGTTCTTC. This translates into CASISTGGWYEQFF.

This clonotype was detected only a few times. V gene TRBV7-8 combines with J gene TRBJ2-7; 9 nucleotides line up with TRBD2. The CDR3 spans 16 residues. V was pared by 5 bases and J by 3 bases, with 11 bases of the junction left unmatched. CDR1 SGHVS and CDR2 FQNEAQ come from the germline V gene. The CDR3 nucleotides are TGTGCCAGCAGCCCCAATATAGCGGGGGTGATCTACGAGCAGTACTTC. It specifies CASSPNIAGVIYEQYF.

This clonotype was observed a handful of times. The chain uses TRBV7-2 and TRBJ2-7; D unclear. Germline V CDR1 and CDR2: SGHTA, FQGNSA. The ends were cut back, 2 bases at V and 2 bases at J, with 7 bases in the middle. There are 13 residues in the CDR3. The CDR3 DNA reads TGTGCCAGCAGCTTAAACGAGGCCTACGAGCAGTACTTC. Translation gives CASSLNEAYEQYF.